This T cell receptor (beta chain) was identified during a study of blood T cell repertoires in COVID-19. Across the whole study: PBMCs, B-cell-depleted T cells, or T cells were the source of the cDNA or gDNA that made up the material.

Profiling relied on immunoSEQ multiplex PCR, and the TCRdb table lists in-frame clones only, not all of them. The sample has under 35,000 clones, 85% to 90% seen once; the top ten hold 10%. From germline, CDR1 is GTSNPN and CDR2 SVGIG (reference sequence). CDR3 length: 12 residues. V lost 0 bases and J 11 bases, leaving 11 bases between the germline ends. The source of this sequence is a man aged 60 to 75 with acute or convalescent COVID-19. The chain couples TRBV30 to TRBJ1-5; D remains unclear. Sequenced: peripheral blood. CDR3 sequence reads: CAWSVDTGTQHF. In DNA, the CDR3 is TGTGCCTGGAGTGTAGACACGGGGACCCAGCATTTT.